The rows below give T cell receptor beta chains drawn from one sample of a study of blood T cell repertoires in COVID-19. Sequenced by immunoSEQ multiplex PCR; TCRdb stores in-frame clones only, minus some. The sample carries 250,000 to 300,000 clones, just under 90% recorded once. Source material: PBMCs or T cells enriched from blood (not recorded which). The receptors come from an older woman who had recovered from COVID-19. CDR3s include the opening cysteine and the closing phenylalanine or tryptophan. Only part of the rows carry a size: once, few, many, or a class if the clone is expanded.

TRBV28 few CASRYRDRGFSPLHF
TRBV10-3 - CAISAAIAGSYEQYF
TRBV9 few CASSVPPSGDTQYF
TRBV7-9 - CASSTAAGGETQYF
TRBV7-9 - CAGGQDVNYGYTF
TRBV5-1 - CASSLDTLHGNSPLHF
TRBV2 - CASSRGMQETQYF
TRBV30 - CAWSPAGNTIYF
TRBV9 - CASSAHEGRTEAFF
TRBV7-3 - CASSFLAGSTDTQYF
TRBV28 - CASSFASGQGSETQYF
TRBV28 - CATLSFASGLLGQYF
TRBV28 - CASSTSFVFGAGGPTDTQYF
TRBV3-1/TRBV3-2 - CASSPGSLGTDTQYF
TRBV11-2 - CASTNPGGTQYF
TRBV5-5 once CASSSSGDQPQHF
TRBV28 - CASSLSGTANTEAFF
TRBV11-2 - CASSSTGGFVTGELFF
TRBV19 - CASYGGNTEAFF
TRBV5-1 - CASSRQGLGEKLFF
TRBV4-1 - CASSPGDTEAFF
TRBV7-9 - CAIRGLGEKLFF
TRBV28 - CASATGDQPQHF
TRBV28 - CASSFLQGDQNIQYF
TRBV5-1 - CASSLQEGRNEKLFF
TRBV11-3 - CASSFSGLAGPEQYF
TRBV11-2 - CASSMAGTGGRDGYTF
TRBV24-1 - CATSGGTGYGNTIYF
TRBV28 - CASSSHAGAPETQYF
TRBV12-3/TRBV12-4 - CASSPMTGNGYTF
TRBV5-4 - CASSSGTGVGSGNTIYF
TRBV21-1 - CASSKRVTSGFSYEQYF
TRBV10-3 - CAISEPMTSGVSSYNEQFF
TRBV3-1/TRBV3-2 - CASSQEGRQGINQPQHF
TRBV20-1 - CSVWEWYEQYF
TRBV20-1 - CSASASRAFDQPQHF
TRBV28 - CASGGTSGSRAYNEQFF
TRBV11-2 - CASSLLRASGYNEQFF
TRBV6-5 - CASSYGGFGYTF
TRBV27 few CASSQRGGSPLHF
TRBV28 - CASSYRVANEKLFF
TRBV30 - CAWTFNTEAFF
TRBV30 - CAWSASTDTQYF
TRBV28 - CASSLFSVFNTEAFF
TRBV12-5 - CAGGTGGNVLNTEAFF
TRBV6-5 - CASRAGGNEQFF
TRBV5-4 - CASSAPPGQSTEAFF
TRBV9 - CASSEREDNTEAFF